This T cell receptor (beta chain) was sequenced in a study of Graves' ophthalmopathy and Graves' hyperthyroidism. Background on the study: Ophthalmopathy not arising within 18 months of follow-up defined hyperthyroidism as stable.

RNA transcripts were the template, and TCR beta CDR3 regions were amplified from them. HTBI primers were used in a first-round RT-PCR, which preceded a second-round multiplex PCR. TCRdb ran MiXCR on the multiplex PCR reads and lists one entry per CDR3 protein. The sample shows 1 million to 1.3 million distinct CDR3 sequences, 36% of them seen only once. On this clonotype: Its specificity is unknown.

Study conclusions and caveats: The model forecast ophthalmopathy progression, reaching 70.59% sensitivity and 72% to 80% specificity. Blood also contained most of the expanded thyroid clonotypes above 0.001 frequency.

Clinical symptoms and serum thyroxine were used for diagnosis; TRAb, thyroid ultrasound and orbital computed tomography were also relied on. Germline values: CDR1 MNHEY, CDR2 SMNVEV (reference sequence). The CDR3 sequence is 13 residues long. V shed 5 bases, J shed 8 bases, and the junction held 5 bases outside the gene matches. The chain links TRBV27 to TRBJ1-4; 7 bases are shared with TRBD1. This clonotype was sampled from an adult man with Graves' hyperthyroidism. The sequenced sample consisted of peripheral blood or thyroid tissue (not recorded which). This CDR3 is CASSGQAGEKLFF. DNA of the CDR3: TGTGCCAGCAGTGGACAGGCCGGGGAAAAACTGTTTTTT. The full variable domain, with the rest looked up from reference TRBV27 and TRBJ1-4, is EAQVTQNPRYLITVTGKKLTVTCSQNMNHEYMSWYRQDPGLGLRQIYYSMNVEVTDKGDVPEGYKVSRKEKRNFPLILESPSPNQTSLYFCASSGQAGEKLFFGSGTQLSVL.